This T cell receptor (beta chain) was identified during a study of regulatory T cells in long-lasting Graves disease. Whole-study context: Graves' disease counted as persistent after over 5 years of antithyroid drugs with positive TSH receptor antibodies.

Building of the TCR beta libraries involved iRepertoire HTBI primers and Arm-PCR of CDR3 regions. In the original analysis: Looking across samples, the authors found under 70 TRBV and 15 or so TRBJ segments. Using its own MiXCR run on the multiplex PCR reads, TCRdb lists one record per CDR3 protein. The V and J calls follow TCRdb's processing rather than the paper's. The table includes more than 300,000 distinct CDR3 sequences, roughly 25% detected once. CDR1 and CDR2 from the germline V gene are SGHVS and FNYEAQ. Trimming took off 5 bases at V and 4 bases at J, with 14 bases between the two ends. The CDR3 contains 14 residues. Time point noted: persistent/refractory GD, antithyroid drugs over 5 years with positive TRAb. PBMC-extracted RNA yielded the TCR library. Roughly 9 milliliters of peripheral blood went into EDTA tubes.

The chain joins TRBV7-6 to TRBJ1-2; tentatively, D is TRBD1 (6 bases). The clonotype comes from a middle-aged woman with Graves disease. Specimen: peripheral blood mononuclear cells (PBMCs), collected when the disease was refractory, from a patient treated with antithyroid drugs. The CDR3: CASSPVEGVYGYTF. Here the CDR3 DNA reads TGTGCCAGCAGCCCTGTGGAGGGGGTCTATGGCTACACCTTC.